Listed here is a single T cell receptor beta chain. A few counts support this clonotype. Its antigen has not been determined. Base qualities are not provided; no much larger clone lies one nucleotide away. The sample belongs to a study of T cells after yellow fever vaccination (dated by TCRdb to about 2019). Study-level background: The SMART-Seq v4 Ultra Low Input RNA kit was used to prepare libraries from fractions with low cell numbers. To follow T-cell clones before and after both primary and booster YFV17D yellow fever vaccination, bulk TCR alpha and beta repertoires underwent longitudinal sequencing. Two healthy male donors made up the cohort, one aged 18 to 29 years and the other aged 30 to 39 years. Blood was collected at multiple timepoints before and after primary and secondary immunization, and bulk PBMC replicates and cell subsets were isolated. The investigation overall reported the following: Computational filtering was needed because FACS-sorted repertoires could contain abundant contaminating clonotypes from the bulk population. A small share of clonotypes was detected in both CD4 and CD8 compartments, with the overlap likely arising from convergent recombination. Compared with the primary T-cell response, the secondary T-cell response was faster but weaker, reaching its peak on day 5 rather than on day 15. Only a couple of donors were included in the study, so the extent to which the findings can be generalized is limited. Most clones expanded after primary vaccination were re-detected after the booster (just under 97% of CD4 and more than 70% of CD8), suggesting broad memory maintenance.

TCR cDNA was synthesized by 5'RACE template switching, which introduced a universal primer site and unique molecular identifiers. cDNA synthesis was primed from both the TCR alpha and TCR beta constant segments. Library amplification involved two PCR steps, and the second step added sample barcodes and sequencing adapters. Sequencing of libraries was done on Illumina HiSeq 2500 (2x100 bp) or NovaSeq (2x150 bp). The source study handled its data this way. MIGEC handled demultiplexing of reads and collapsing into UMI consensus sequences, while MiXCR performed V(D)J alignment. Vaccine-responding clonotypes were identified with edgeR using replicate PBMC samples, with FDR below 0.01 and a log2 fold change above 5 up to day 15 being required. Each bulk clonotype was labeled CD4 or CD8 based on which sequenced repertoire, CD4 or CD8, contained the clonotype at higher abundance. Using fastp at Q25 and MiXCR, TCRdb reprocessed the public reads and kept productive beta chains. Rows are unified per CDR3 protein, each entry keeping the most common DNA and genes. TCRdb, not the original authors, processed these V and J calls. This sample comprises about 350,000 distinct CDR3 sequences, roughly 12% of them detected only once. Jointly, the top ten make up more than 15% of the sample.

Taken from cysteine to phenylalanine, the CDR3 has 14 residues. The only DNA kept is the CDR3, 42 bases in frame from the first base. Sequences MNHEY (CDR1) and SVGAGI (CDR2) are obtained from the germline V gene. V is reduced by 0 bases and J by 4 bases, leaving a spacing of 9 bases between them. The treatment or condition label of this sample denotes: live attenuated yellow fever vaccine strain. At each blood-draw timepoint, two biological replicates of bulk PBMCs were collected. A standard Ficoll-Paque protocol was used to isolate PBMCs from peripheral blood. RNA was extracted with TriZol from bulk PBMCs, CD4 and CD8 fractions, and dextramer-positive and dextramer-negative fractions.

In this chain, TRBV6-5 is recombined with TRBJ2-5; TRBD2 might be the D gene, on 5 matching bases. This receptor was identified in a man aged 18 to 30 who received the YFV17D yellow fever vaccine. This material consisted of PBMCs, taken on the day of the first yellow fever vaccination. The encoded CDR3 is CASSYSPGSETQYF. The DNA sequence is given as TGTGCCAGCAGTTACTCACCGGGATCAGAGACCCAGTACTTC.